The clone carrying this T cell receptor (beta chain) came up many times. Its antigen is as yet unknown. The CDR3 is 14 residues long. The junction had 3 bases not matched to a gene; V was cut back by 4 bases and J by 2 bases. Germline V gives CDR1 KGHSH, CDR2 LQKENI. cDNA libraries for TCR alpha and TCR beta, carrying sample barcodes and UMIs, came from 5'RACE with constant-segment primers. TCRdb used MiXCR to reprocess the 5' RACE reads, holding one entry per CDR3 protein. The table lists 110,000 to 150,000 distinct CDR3 sequences, approximately 25% of them singletons. The entry originates in a study of T-cell memory formation after mild COVID-19. Looking at the study overall: TCR clusters were mostly donor specific. The study, taken as a whole, reports: Clones which contracted sat mainly in CM and EM if CD4+, and in EMRA if CD8+.

This sequence originates from an adult woman who had mild COVID-19 (a few samples of this study predate the infection). Cell type and time point are not known. The rearrangement joins TRBV18 to TRBJ2-7, with 9 bases matching TRBD2. The sequencing sample was made of PBMCs or a T cell subset sorted from them (not recorded which). CDR3 amino acids: CASSLAGATYEQYF. CDR3 bases: TGTGCCAGCTCACTAGCGGGAGCAACCTACGAGCAGTACTTC.